This T cell receptor beta chain was documented in a study of cytomegalovirus exposure and HLA in healthy donors. PCR involved 60 Vbeta and 13 Jbeta primers. The assay was immunoSEQ multiplex PCR, and TCRdb's table has in-frame clones only and misses some. The table shows approximately 180,000 clones, with about 85% occurring only once. V shed 2 bases and J shed 2 bases, with 14 bases lying between them. CDR1 and CDR2 (germline): SGHRS, YFSETQ. The CDR3 has 15 amino acids. This receptor was obtained from a woman aged 45-65 years in good health and CMV-seronegative. Source material: PBMCs. The chain has TRBV5-1 and TRBJ2-7; D may be TRBD1 (5 bases). The DNA for the CDR3 is TGCGCCAGCAGCTTCTCCTTGGGCAGGGCCTACGAGCAGTACTTC. Translating it yields CASSFSLGRAYEQYF.